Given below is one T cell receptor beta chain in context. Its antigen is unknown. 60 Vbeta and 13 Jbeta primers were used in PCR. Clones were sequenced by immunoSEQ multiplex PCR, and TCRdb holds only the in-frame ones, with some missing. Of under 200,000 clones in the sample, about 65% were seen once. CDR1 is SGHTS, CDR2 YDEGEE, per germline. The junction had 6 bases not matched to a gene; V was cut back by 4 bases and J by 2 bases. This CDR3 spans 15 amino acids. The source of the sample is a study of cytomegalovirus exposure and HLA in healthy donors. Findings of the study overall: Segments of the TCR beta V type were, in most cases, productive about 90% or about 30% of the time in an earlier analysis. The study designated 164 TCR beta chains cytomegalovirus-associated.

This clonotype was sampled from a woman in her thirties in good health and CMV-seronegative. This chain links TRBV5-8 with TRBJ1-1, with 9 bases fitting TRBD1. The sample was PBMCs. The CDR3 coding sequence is TGTGCCAGCAGCCTCCCGGGACAGGGAAACACTGAAGCTTTCTTT. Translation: CASSLPGQGNTEAFF.